Each of the 30 T cell receptor beta chains below was sequenced from the same sample in a study of Ad26.COV2.S vaccination and SARS-CoV-2 variants. Specified treatment: some 20 received Ad26.COV2.S at low or high dose, single or two shots; about 5 received placebo; per-sample allocation not given. Sampling took place 63 days after the first vaccine or placebo injection. Profiled with immunoSEQ multiplex PCR; TCRdb holds only in-frame clones, not every one. The sample holds 300,000 to 400,000 clones, roughly 91% seen once. Specimen: peripheral blood, collected in a trial of Ad26.COV2.S vaccine versus placebo. The receptors derive from a person between 18 and 59 years old who received the Ad26.COV2.S COVID-19 vaccine or a placebo.

The chain uses TRBV4-1 and TRBJ2-7, with D unresolved. From germline, CDR1 is MGHRA and CDR2 YSYEKL. This CDR3 contains 13 residues. Between the trimmed V and J ends, which lost 0 bases and 1 base, there was a span of 4 bases. The CDR3 coding sequence is TGCGCCAGCAGCCAAGATAGATCCTACGAGCAGTACTTC. Translation: CASSQDRSYEQYF.

This clone was recorded only once. Other DNA sequences of this sample code for an identical CDR3. The chain links TRBV5-8 to TRBJ2-7, with no clear D. V lost 0 bases to trimming and J lost 3 bases, with 4 bases between them. Germline V gene data show CDR1 as SGHTS and CDR2 as YDEGEE. The CDR3 is 12 residues long. The CDR3 DNA sequence: TGTGCCAGCAGCTTGGGGGGCTACGAGCAGTACTTC. Translated: CASSLGGYEQYF.

The V and J genes are TRBV3-1 (or the pseudogene TRBV3-2) and TRBJ1-4; 8 nucleotides align to TRBD1. The ends lost 3 bases at V and 6 bases at J; junction bases unmatched: 12. There are 17 residues in the CDR3. Germline V gene sequence: CDR1 LGHDT, CDR2 YNNKEL (reference sequence). The CDR3 is CASSQIPRGPEDEKLFF. DNA for the CDR3: TGTGCCAGCAGCCAGATCCCCAGGGGGCCAGAGGATGAAAAACTGTTTTTT.

CDR3 DNA sequence: TGTGCCACCAGTGACAGGGAGACCGGGGAGCTGTTTTTT. Translation: CATSDRETGELFF. The chain links TRBV24-1 to TRBJ2-2; tentatively, D is TRBD1 or TRBD2 (5 bases each). Germline-derived CDR1 and CDR2 are KGHDR and SFDVKD. CDR3 length: 13 amino acids. Trimming cost V 4 bases and J 5 bases, with 7 bases left between them.

The chain has TRBV6-6 and TRBJ1-4; D remains ambiguous. The CDR3 is made up of 15 amino acids. Germline values: CDR1 MNHNY, CDR2 SVGAGI (reference sequence). Trimming stripped 5 bases from V and 8 bases from J, with 18 bases between. This CDR3 reads CASSQARPLGEKLFF. CDR3 DNA sequence: TGTGCCAGCAGTCAAGCACGGCCTCTTGGGGAAAAACTGTTTTTT.

The chain joins TRBV6-5 to TRBJ1-5; 7 bases are a match to TRBD1. CDR1 is MNHEY and CDR2 is SVGAGI in the germline V gene. The V and J ends lost 11 bases and 0 bases, in that order; junction bases with no gene match: 7. CDR3 length: 14 residues. CDR3 nucleotide sequence: TGTGCCGGGAGGGGGCCTTATAGCAATCAGCCCCAGCATTTT. It specifies CAGRGPYSNQPQHF.

V and J are TRBV6-6 and TRBJ1-1; D ambiguous. Germline CDR1 reads MNHNY; CDR2 reads SVGAGI (reference sequence). Between the trimmed V and J ends, which lost 4 bases and 2 bases, there was a span of 11 bases. This CDR3 spans 14 amino acids. DNA for the CDR3: TGTGCCAGCAGTTCCGGACGGACCAACACTGAAGCTTTCTTT. This translates into CASSSGRTNTEAFF.

This chain links TRBV9 with TRBJ2-5, with 7 bases fitting TRBD1. Trimming cost V 3 bases and J 13 bases; bases outside gene matches: 12. This CDR3 is 13 amino acids long. Germline assignment: CDR1 SGDLS and CDR2 YYNGEE. The DNA for the CDR3 is TGTGCCAGCAGCGCGCAGGGGGATACGTTGCGGTACTTC. The encoded protein is CASSAQGDTLRYF.

This clone was seen a single time. This chain joins TRBV6-5 and TRBJ1-2; a possible D gene is TRBD1 (6 bases). The V end lost 2 bases, the J end lost 12 bases, and 16 bases lay between the germline ends. The CDR3 is 13 residues long. The germline gives CDR1 MNHEY, CDR2 SVGAGI. In DNA, the CDR3 is TGTGCCAGCAGTTACGAGGCACAGGGCGCTAACACCTTC. It specifies CASSYEAQGANTF.

The chain is built from TRBV4-2 and TRBJ2-1; unclear D gene. This CDR3 is 14 amino acids long. CDR1 and CDR2 from the germline V gene are LGHNA and YNFKEQ. The V and J ends lost 4 bases and 7 bases respectively, with 14 bases between them. The CDR3 protein is CASSPTVLENEQFF. The CDR3 nucleotides are TGTGCCAGCAGCCCCACCGTTTTAGAAAATGAGCAGTTCTTC.

J is TRBJ1-1 and V is TRBV6-5, with 8 bases fitting TRBD1. J lost 4 bases, V lost 7 bases, and 11 bases had no gene match. CDR3 length: 15 residues. CDR1 and CDR2 from the germline V gene are MNHEY and SVGAGI. Here the CDR3 DNA reads TGTGCCAGCAAAGACCCGACAGGGGATGCCACTGAAGCTTTCTTT. Its protein product is CASKDPTGDATEAFF.

The gene calls are TRBV27 and TRBJ1-3, with D perhaps matching TRBD1 (5 bases). Trimming removed 8 bases at V and 3 bases at J, with 17 bases between. Germline V CDR1 and CDR2: MNHEY, SMNVEV (reference sequence). This CDR3 spans 15 amino acids. CDR3 protein: CASSLTGEGGNTIYF. CDR3 DNA sequence: TGTGCCAGCTCCCTCACGGGGGAAGGTGGAAACACCATATATTTT.

The chain recombines TRBV20-1 with TRBJ2-1; D may match TRBD1 or TRBD2 (5 bases each). This CDR3 is 14 amino acids long. Trimming stripped 3 bases from V and 3 bases from J, with 12 bases between. The germline CDR1 and CDR2 sequences are DFQATT and SNEGSKA (reference sequence). The DNA for the CDR3 is TGCAGTGCTAGTAGAGGGGCTGTCTACAATGAGCAGTTCTTC. This sequence encodes CSASRGAVYNEQFF.

CDR3 nucleotides: TGTGCCAGTAGTCCCCCTCAAACCCTTATATGGGGCTACACCTTC. As protein: CASSPPQTLIWGYTF. The chain carries TRBV19 and TRBJ1-2; D gene unclear. The V end was cut by 5 bases, the J end by 8 bases, with 21 bases between. This CDR3 spans 15 amino acids. Germline V CDR1 and CDR2: LNHDA, SQIVND (reference sequence).

The chain is built from TRBV9 and TRBJ2-5, with TRBD1 as a possible D gene (5 bases). The CDR3 has 13 residues. The germline V gene has CDR1 SGDLS and CDR2 YYNGEE. The V end was cut by 2 bases, the J end by 4 bases, with 9 bases between. In DNA, the CDR3 is TGTGCCAGCAGCGTCCAGGGAAGAGAGACCCAGTACTTC. Translation: CASSVQGRETQYF. Variable domain in full (rest from reference TRBV9 and TRBJ2-5): DSGVTQTPKHLITATGQRVTLRCSPRSGDLSVYWYQQSLDQGLQFLIQYYNGEERAKGNILERFSAQQFPDLHSELNLSSLELGDSALYFCASSVQGRETQYFGPGTRLLVL.

The chain couples TRBV4-2 to TRBJ2-2; D is undetermined. The CDR3 is 13 residues long. Per germline, CDR1 LGHNA and CDR2 YNFKEQ. Trimming pared 1 base from V and 4 bases from J, leaving 4 bases between. For the CDR3, the DNA is TGTGCCAGCAGCCAAGGACTCACCGGGGAGCTGTTTTTT. Translating it yields CASSQGLTGELFF.

In DNA form, the CDR3 reads TGTGCCACCCCTTCTCGCAGGCTAAACACTGAAGCTTTCTTT. This gives the protein CATPSRRLNTEAFF. The V call is TRBV24-1, the J call TRBJ1-1; D gene ambiguous. The V end was cut by 9 bases, the J end by 2 bases, with 15 bases between. Germline CDR1 reads KGHDR; CDR2 reads SFDVKD. The CDR3 consists of 14 residues.

V and J are TRBV9 and TRBJ2-3, with 11 bases matching TRBD1. The junction had 7 bases not matched to a gene; V was cut back by 3 bases and J by 1 base. The CDR3 runs 17 residues. CDR1 is SGDLS, CDR2 YYNGEE, per germline. CDR3 in DNA: TGTGCCAGCAGCGCCCGGGGACAGGGGGTTGGCACAGATACGCAGTATTTT. Encoded protein: CASSARGQGVGTDTQYF.

As DNA, the CDR3 is TGTGCCAGCAGCCAGCTACAGGGGGCGCGGATAGATACGCAGTATTTT. Translating it yields CASSQLQGARIDTQYF. The chain combines TRBV4-2 with TRBJ2-3; the match to TRBD1 covers 9 bases. V lost 3 bases, J lost 5 bases, and 9 bases stayed unmatched. Germline CDR1 and CDR2: LGHNA and YNFKEQ. The CDR3 sequence is 16 residues long.

The DNA of the CDR3 is TGTGCCAGCAGCGTCGGACAGGGGTCCTACGAGCAGTACTTC. It encodes CASSVGQGSYEQYF. V and J are TRBV5-4 and TRBJ2-7, with 9 bases matching TRBD1. The CDR3 has 14 amino acids. V lost 4 bases and J lost 1; bases outside the gene matches: 3. CDR1 and CDR2 from the germline V gene are SGHNT and YYREEE (reference sequence).

Points on this clone: At one of its ends the junction is not consistent with the germline gene, which may arise from a read error. The chain is built from TRBV7-9 and TRBJ1-3; D not certain. The CDR3 runs to 14 residues. From germline, CDR1 is SEHNR and CDR2 FQNEAQ (reference sequence). CDR3 sequence: CASSQAQFGDTIYF. DNA for the CDR3: TGTGCCAGCAGCCAAGCACAGTTTGGAGACACCATATATTTT.

As for this clone: At one end, the junction sequence differs from germline, possibly due to a read error. The V call is TRBV9, the J call TRBJ1-2, with TRBD1 matching 8 bases. Germline CDR1 and CDR2: SGDLS and YYNGEE. The CDR3 covers 12 residues. Written as DNA, the CDR3 is TGTGCCAGCAGCGTTCGGACAGGGTACTTCTCCTTC. It codes for CASSVRTGYFSF.

The rearrangement links TRBV3-1 (or the pseudogene TRBV3-2) to TRBJ2-4; D may be TRBD1 or TRBD2 (6 bases each). This CDR3 region has 16 residues. Trimming pared 1 base from V and 0 bases from J, leaving 10 bases between. Germline CDR1 reads LGHDT; CDR2 reads YNNKEL (reference sequence). Here the CDR3 reads CASSQVKGGAKNIQYF. The DNA for the CDR3 is TGTGCCAGCAGCCAAGTAAAGGGGGGAGCCAAAAACATTCAGTACTTC.

A single count supports this clone. V gene TRBV4-3 combines with J gene TRBJ2-7; D may be TRBD1 or TRBD2 (5 bases each). Germline CDR1 is LGHNA and CDR2 is YSLEER. The V end was cut by 3 bases, the J end by 3 bases, with 12 bases between. The CDR3 length is 14 residues. CDR3: CASSQGRGNYEQYF. CDR3 nucleotides: TGCGCCAGCAGCCAGGGACGGGGAAACTACGAGCAGTACTTC.

This rearrangement joins TRBV5-1 to TRBJ2-7; a possible D gene is TRBD1 (5 bases). The CDR3 loop spans 14 amino acids. V lost 4 bases, J lost 3 bases, and 14 bases lay in between. Germline lookup yields CDR1 SGHRS and CDR2 YFSETQ. Written as DNA, the CDR3 is TGCGCCAGCAGCCCGATCAGGGATGGCTACGAGCAGTACTTC. This sequence encodes CASSPIRDGYEQYF.

This chain uses TRBV25-1 with TRBJ2-7; no clear D gene. The germline V and J ends were trimmed by 5 bases and 0 bases, with 5 bases remaining between them. CDR1 and CDR2 from the germline V gene are MGHDK and SYGVNS. This CDR3 region has 12 residues. The CDR3 DNA sequence: TGTGCCAGCAGTCCAGACTCCTACGAGCAGTACTTC. Encoded protein: CASSPDSYEQYF.

A single count supports this clone. The same CDR3 can be traced to other DNA sequences in this sample. The V gene is TRBV6-2 or TRBV6-3, the J gene TRBJ1-5, with D unresolved. Germline CDR1 is MNHEY and CDR2 is SVGEGT. The CDR3 sequence is 14 residues long. Trimming removed 4 bases from V and 4 bases from J, with 11 bases in between. CDR3 amino acids: CASSWAGGNQPQHF. For the CDR3, the DNA is TGTGCCAGCAGTTGGGCGGGCGGGAATCAGCCCCAGCATTTT.

V gene TRBV7-8 combines with J gene TRBJ1-5, with D possibly matching TRBD1 (5 bases). V lost 0 bases, J lost 0 bases, and 9 bases lay in between. CDR1 and CDR2 (germline): SGHVS, FQNEAQ. The CDR3 covers 16 residues. The CDR3 coding sequence is TGTGCCAGCAGCTTAGCGCGCAGGGCTAGCAATCAGCCCCAGCATTTT. Translation gives CASSLARRASNQPQHF.

This clone was seen a single time. The chain couples TRBV30 to TRBJ1-4; unclear D gene. Trimming left V 1 base short and J 6 bases short, with 3 bases between. The CDR3 runs to 11 residues. In germline, CDR1 is GTSNPN, CDR2 SVGIG (reference sequence). Here the CDR3 reads CAWSEYEKLFF. DNA for the CDR3: TGTGCCTGGAGTGAGTATGAAAAACTGTTTTTT.

The V call is TRBV15, the J call TRBJ2-3, with a weak D call TRBD2 (6 bases). Germline V gene data show CDR1 as LNHNV and CDR2 as YYDKDF (reference sequence). The CDR3 sequence is 15 residues long. V gave up 1 base and J gave up 1 base, with 9 bases separating them. The CDR3, as DNA: TGTGCCACCAGCAGAGTTGGCGGGGGCACAGATACGCAGTATTTT. Its protein product is CATSRVGGGTDTQYF.